The 25 T cell receptor beta chains given below trace back to one sample, sequenced in a study of blood T cell repertoires in COVID-19. TCRdb's table, derived via immunoSEQ multiplex PCR, lists solely in-frame clones and lacks some. Of hundreds of thousands of clones listed, 90% are singletons. Material: PBMCs or T cells enriched from blood (not recorded which). These receptor sequences come from a woman aged 18 to 35 with acute COVID-19.

This clone has just one count. The chain joins TRBV29-1 to TRBJ2-3, with 8 bases matching TRBD1. The CDR3 runs to 15 residues. Unmatched junction bases numbered 6, after V lost 1 base and J lost 3 bases. The V gene's germline CDR1 is SQVTM and CDR2 ANQGSEA. The CDR3 sequence is CSVEAGTGLTDTQYF. Written as DNA, the CDR3 is TGCAGCGTTGAAGCGGGGACAGGCCTGACAGATACGCAGTATTTT.

V and J are TRBV20-1 and TRBJ1-2; the D is unclear. This CDR3 is built from 11 residues. In germline, CDR1 is DFQATT, CDR2 SNEGSKA (reference sequence). V was trimmed by 2 bases and J by 8 bases, leaving 9 bases between them. This chain's CDR3 is CSARSEWGYTF. CDR3 DNA: TGCAGTGCTAGATCCGAGTGGGGCTACACCTTC.

In its sample, this clone was seen once. V gene TRBV5-4 combines with J gene TRBJ1-1; TRBD1 might be the D (5 bases). The CDR3 is 18 amino acids. Germline V gene sequence: CDR1 SGHNT, CDR2 YYREEE (reference sequence). Trimming left V 0 bases short and J 4 bases short, with 22 bases between. The CDR3 is CASSLAGRTGGVGTEAFF. CDR3 sequence (DNA): TGTGCCAGCAGCTTGGCAGGCCGCACGGGGGGGGTTGGCACTGAAGCTTTCTTT.

This clone was counted only a few times. V is TRBV2 and J is TRBJ2-5; TRBD1 might be the D (5 bases). The CDR3 length is 14 residues. With 7 bases removed from V and 5 bases from J, the gap between germline ends came to 17 bases. Germline CDR1 reads SNHLY; CDR2 reads FYNNEI. Here the CDR3 reads CASTPREHRETQYF. The CDR3 DNA is TGTGCCAGCACTCCCAGGGAACATAGGGAGACCCAGTACTTC. The full variable domain, its missing parts supplied by reference TRBV2 and TRBJ2-5, is EPEVTQTPSHQVTQMGQEVILRCVPISNHLYFYWYRQILGQKVEFLVSFYNNEISEKSEIFDDQFSVERPDGSNFTLKIRSTKLEDSAMYFCASTPREHRETQYFGPGTRLLVL.

In its sample, this clone was seen once. The chain links TRBV6-2 or TRBV6-3 to TRBJ2-1; 10 bases line up with TRBD2. Trimming cost V 5 bases and J 7 bases; bases outside gene matches: 17. Germline values: CDR1 MNHEY, CDR2 SVGEGT. CDR3 length equals 18 residues. The CDR3 coding sequence is TGTGCCAGCAGTGCCCTCCGGAGCGGGAGGGCCTCTGGGAATGAGCAGTTCTTC. It codes for CASSALRSGRASGNEQFF.

The V and J genes are TRBV9 and TRBJ2-2; the match to TRBD1 covers 7 bases. The CDR3 runs 15 residues. V trimming: 0 bases; J trimming: 1 base; junction bases outside the gene matches: 0. CDR1 and CDR2 from the germline V gene are SGDLS and YYNGEE. The CDR3 nucleotides read TGTGCCAGCAGCGTAGGACAGGGGAACACCGGGGAGCTGTTTTTT. Translated, it gives CASSVGQGNTGELFF.

V is TRBV5-6 and J is TRBJ2-2, with 13 bases that match TRBD2. The CDR3 loop spans 16 amino acids. Germline V gene lookup returns CDR1 SGHDT and CDR2 YYEEEE. The V segment lost 1 base and the J segment 8 bases; nucleotides outside the gene matches: 5. The CDR3: CASSLNWTSGRGELFF. The DNA of the CDR3 is TGTGCCAGCAGCTTGAATTGGACTAGCGGGAGAGGGGAGCTGTTTTTT.

A few counts support this clone. V is TRBV5-1 and J is TRBJ2-7, with 13 positions matching TRBD2. The CDR3 is made up of 17 amino acids. V dropped 5 bases and J dropped 3; count of bases not matched to a gene: 11. The germline V gene has CDR1 SGHRS and CDR2 YFSETQ. This CDR3 is CASRPQTRTSGSYEQYF. CDR3 coding DNA: TGCGCCAGCAGACCCCAGACCCGGACTAGCGGGAGCTACGAGCAGTACTTC.

The chain joins TRBV7-2 to TRBJ2-7; TRBD2 is a possible D gene (6 bases). V dropped 4 bases and J dropped 1 base, with 17 bases sitting between them. This CDR3 contains 16 residues. Germline lookup yields CDR1 SGHTA and CDR2 FQGNSA. CDR3 sequence: CASSSPQAGLSYEQYF. In DNA form, the CDR3 reads TGTGCCAGCAGCTCACCCCAGGCGGGGCTGTCCTACGAGCAGTACTTC.

The chain uses TRBV28 and TRBJ2-1, with D possibly matching TRBD1 (6 bases). The CDR3 sequence is 17 residues long. Trimming stripped 5 bases from V and 7 bases from J, with 24 bases between. Germline-derived CDR1 and CDR2 are MDHEN and SYDVKM. CDR3 sequence reads: CASSPRPGDMFGNEQFF. The CDR3 nucleotides are TGTGCCAGCAGTCCCCGCCCCGGGGACATGTTTGGGAATGAGCAGTTCTTC.

This clone has just one count. The chain joins TRBV10-2 to TRBJ2-7; D may be TRBD1 (6 bases). From germline, CDR1 is WSHSY and CDR2 SAAADI. Trimming left V 10 bases short and J 0 bases short, with 16 bases between. The length of the CDR3 is 14 residues. The CDR3 reads CATTGTHGSYEQYF. In nucleotides, the CDR3 is TGCGCCACCACCGGGACACACGGCTCCTACGAGCAGTACTTC.

V gene TRBV6-5 combines with J gene TRBJ1-1; 9 bases match TRBD1. The ends lost 7 bases at V and 1 base at J; junction bases unmatched: 7. The CDR3 runs to 15 residues. CDR1 MNHEY and CDR2 SVGAGI come from the germline V gene. This chain's CDR3 is CASTTGGSGNTEAFF. CDR3 in DNA: TGTGCCAGCACGACAGGGGGTTCGGGGAACACTGAAGCTTTCTTT.

The gene calls are TRBV2 and TRBJ2-1, with 9 bases matching TRBD2. Losses at the gene ends were 1 base for V and 9 bases for J; bases not matched to a gene: 7. Germline V gene sequence: CDR1 SNHLY, CDR2 FYNNEI. This CDR3 is built from 15 residues. CDR3: CASSEVAGGPPEQFF. In nucleotides, the CDR3 is TGTGCCAGCAGTGAAGTGGCGGGAGGGCCGCCTGAGCAGTTCTTC.

The V call is TRBV20-1, the J call TRBJ1-5; the D is unclear. V lost 3 bases and J 6 bases, leaving 15 bases between the germline ends. CDR1 DFQATT and CDR2 SNEGSKA come from the germline V gene (reference sequence). The CDR3 extends over 14 amino acids. CDR3 amino acids: CSASLPGRTQPQHF. The CDR3 nucleotides are TGCAGTGCTAGTCTTCCGGGAAGGACTCAGCCCCAGCATTTT.

This chain links TRBV3-1 (or the pseudogene TRBV3-2) with TRBJ2-1; TRBD2 matches 8 bases. The ends lost 4 bases at V and 3 bases at J; junction bases unmatched: 8. Germline CDR1 LGHDT, CDR2 YNNKEL (reference sequence). This CDR3 region has 16 residues. CDR3 residues: CASSRLRTSRYNEQFF. The CDR3 region has the DNA TGTGCCAGCAGCCGGCTAAGGACTAGCCGCTACAATGAGCAGTTCTTC.

This clone appeared a single time. V and J are TRBV9 and TRBJ2-7; 13 nucleotides line up with TRBD2. J gave up 6 bases and V 4 bases, and 10 bases lay outside the gene matches. CDR3 size: 16 residues. In germline, CDR1 is SGDLS, CDR2 YYNGEE. The chain's CDR3 is CASSITGTSGTGEQYF. CDR3 DNA sequence: TGTGCCAGCAGCATTACCGGGACTAGCGGGACGGGCGAGCAGTACTTC. Together with reference TRBV9 and TRBJ2-7, the CDR3 gives the full variable domain: DSGVTQTPKHLITATGQRVTLRCSPRSGDLSVYWYQQSLDQGLQFLIQYYNGEERAKGNILERFSAQQFPDLHSELNLSSLELGDSALYFCASSITGTSGTGEQYFGPGTRLTVT.

This chain links TRBV30 with TRBJ2-7; a possible D gene is TRBD1 (6 bases). V was shortened by 4 bases and J by 2 bases, with 15 bases between the two germline ends. The CDR3 spans 14 residues. CDR1 and CDR2 from the germline V gene are GTSNPN and SVGIG (reference sequence). As DNA, the CDR3 is TGTGCCTGGACTTCAGGACAGCTACCCTACGAGCAGTACTTC. It translates to CAWTSGQLPYEQYF.

The chain employs TRBV2 and TRBJ2-3; tentative D call: TRBD2 (6 bases). V gave up 3 bases and J gave up 8 bases, with 9 bases separating them. Germline V CDR1 and CDR2: SNHLY, FYNNEI. The CDR3 runs to 12 residues. Written as DNA, the CDR3 is TGTGCCAGCAGTGACACTAGCCGTACGCAGTATTTT. Amino acid sequence: CASSDTSRTQYF.

The gene calls are TRBV10-2 and TRBJ2-7; 8 bases are a match to TRBD1. CDR3 length: 15 residues. V shed 6 bases and J 4 bases; nucleotides not matched to a gene: 11. CDR1 and CDR2 from the germline V gene are WSHSY and SAAADI. The CDR3 here is CASSDGGTGGYEQYF. The CDR3 DNA reads TGCGCCAGCAGCGATGGAGGGACAGGAGGTTACGAGCAGTACTTC.

The V and J genes are TRBV9 and TRBJ2-3, with D possibly TRBD2 on 6 matching bases. Trimming removed 4 bases from V and 0 bases from J, with 9 bases in between. Per the germline V gene, CDR1 is SGDLS and CDR2 is YYNGEE. The CDR3 length is 14 residues. The CDR3 DNA sequence: TGTGCCAGCAGCAATAGCGGTAGCACAGATACGCAGTATTTT. It translates to CASSNSGSTDTQYF.

This chain joins TRBV28 and TRBJ2-7; maybe TRBD2 (5 bases). CDR3 length: 13 amino acids. V was pared by 3 bases and J by 4 bases, with 10 bases between. Germline V lookup: CDR1 MDHEN, CDR2 SYDVKM. The DNA of the CDR3 is TGTGCCAGCAGTTTTGGGGAGCGGTACGAGCAGTACTTC. It codes for CASSFGERYEQYF.

This chain uses TRBV7-2 with TRBJ2-5; D is ambiguous. Trimming cost V 1 base and J 1 base, with 10 bases left between them. Germline lookup yields CDR1 SGHTA and CDR2 FQGNSA. The length of the CDR3 is 15 residues. The CDR3 DNA reads as TGTGCCAGCAGCTTAGTCCCGGGTTCCCAAGAGACCCAGTACTTC. Translating gives CASSLVPGSQETQYF.

This rearrangement joins TRBV7-9 to TRBJ2-5; TRBD2 matches at 9 bases. J gave up 2 bases and V 3 bases, and 4 bases lay outside the gene matches. The germline gives CDR1 SEHNR, CDR2 FQNEAQ (reference sequence). The CDR3 totals 15 residues. In nucleotides, the CDR3 is TGTGCCAGCAGCTTCGGTCTAGCGGGACAAGAGACCCAGTACTTC. Translation: CASSFGLAGQETQYF. Full variable domain (missing parts from reference TRBV7-9 and TRBJ2-5): DTGVSQNPRHKITKRGQNVTFRCDPISEHNRLYWYRQTLGQGPEFLTYFQNEAQLEKSRLLSDRFSAERPKGSFSTLEIQRTEQGDSAMYLCASSFGLAGQETQYFGPGTRLLVL.

The V call is TRBV19, the J call TRBJ2-1; 9 bases are shared with TRBD2. CDR3 length: 15 amino acids. The V gene's germline CDR1 is LNHDA and CDR2 SQIVND (reference sequence). V gave up 5 bases and J gave up 4 bases; unmatched junction bases: 6. The chain's CDR3 is CASSALAGGYNEQFF. In DNA form, the CDR3 reads TGTGCCAGTAGTGCACTAGCGGGCGGATACAATGAGCAGTTCTTC.

The chain combines TRBV7-2 with TRBJ2-3; D gene uncertain. The V gene lost 2 bases and the J gene lost 2 bases, with 8 bases spanning the gap. The CDR3 length is 14 residues. The germline gives CDR1 SGHTA, CDR2 FQGNSA. In DNA, the CDR3 is TGTGCCAGCAGCTTAATCGAGGTCACAGATACGCAGTATTTT. Translation gives CASSLIEVTDTQYF.